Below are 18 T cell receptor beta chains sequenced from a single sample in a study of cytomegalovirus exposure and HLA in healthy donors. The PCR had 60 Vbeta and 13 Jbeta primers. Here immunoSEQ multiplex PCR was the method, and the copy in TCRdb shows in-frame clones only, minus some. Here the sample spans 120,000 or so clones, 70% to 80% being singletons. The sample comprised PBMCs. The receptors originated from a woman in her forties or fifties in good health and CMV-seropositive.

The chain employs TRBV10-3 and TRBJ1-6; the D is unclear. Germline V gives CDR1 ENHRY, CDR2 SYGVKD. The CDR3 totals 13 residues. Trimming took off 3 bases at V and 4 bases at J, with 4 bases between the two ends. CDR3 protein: CAISDQYNSPLHF. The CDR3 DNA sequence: TGTGCCATCAGTGACCAGTATAATTCACCCCTCCACTTT.

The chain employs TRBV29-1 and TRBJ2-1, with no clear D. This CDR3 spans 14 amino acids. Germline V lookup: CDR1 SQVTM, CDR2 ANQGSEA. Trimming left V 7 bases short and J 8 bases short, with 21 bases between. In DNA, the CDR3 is TGCAGCGGATCCCGGTTCCCAACGATGTATGAGCAGTTCTTC. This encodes CSGSRFPTMYEQFF.

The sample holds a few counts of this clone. The CDR3 sequence is CASSLTLSSGELFF. As DNA, the CDR3 is TGCGCCAGCAGCTTGACCTTATCCAGCGGGGAGCTGTTTTTT. The J gene is TRBJ2-2, the V gene TRBV5-1; D not resolved. Germline CDR1 reads SGHRS; CDR2 reads YFSETQ. The CDR3 covers 14 residues. Trimming left V 1 base short and J 7 bases short, with 11 bases between.

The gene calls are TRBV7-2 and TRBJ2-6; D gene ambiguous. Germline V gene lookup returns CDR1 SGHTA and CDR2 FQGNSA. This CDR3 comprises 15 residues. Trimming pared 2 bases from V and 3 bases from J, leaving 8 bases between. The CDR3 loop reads CASSLSVGGANVLTF. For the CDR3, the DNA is TGTGCCAGCAGCTTATCTGTCGGTGGGGCCAACGTCCTGACTTTC.

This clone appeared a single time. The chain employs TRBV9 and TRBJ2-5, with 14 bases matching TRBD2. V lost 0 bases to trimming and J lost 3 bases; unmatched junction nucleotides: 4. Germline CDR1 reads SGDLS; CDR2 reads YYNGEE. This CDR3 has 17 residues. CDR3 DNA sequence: TGTGCCAGCAGCGTAGGGGCGACTAGCGGGGGGGAAGAGACCCAGTACTTC. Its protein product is CASSVGATSGGEETQYF.

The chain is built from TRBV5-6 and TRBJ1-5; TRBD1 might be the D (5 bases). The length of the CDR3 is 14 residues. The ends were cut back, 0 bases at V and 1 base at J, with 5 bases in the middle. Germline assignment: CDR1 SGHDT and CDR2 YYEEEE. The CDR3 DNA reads TGTGCCAGCAGCTTGGGACAGAGCAATCAGCCCCAGCATTTT. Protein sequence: CASSLGQSNQPQHF. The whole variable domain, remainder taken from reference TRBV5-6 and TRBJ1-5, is DAGVTQSPTHLIKTRGQQVTLRCSPKSGHDTVSWYQQALGQGPQFIFQYYEEEERQRGNFPDRFSGHQFPNYSSELNVNALLLGDSALYLCASSLGQSNQPQHFGDGTRLSIL.

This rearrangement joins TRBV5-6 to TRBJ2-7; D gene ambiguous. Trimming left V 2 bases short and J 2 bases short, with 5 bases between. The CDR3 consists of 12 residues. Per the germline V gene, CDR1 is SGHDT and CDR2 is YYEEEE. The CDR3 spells CASSLDTYEQYF. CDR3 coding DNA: TGTGCCAGCAGCTTAGACACCTACGAGCAGTACTTC.

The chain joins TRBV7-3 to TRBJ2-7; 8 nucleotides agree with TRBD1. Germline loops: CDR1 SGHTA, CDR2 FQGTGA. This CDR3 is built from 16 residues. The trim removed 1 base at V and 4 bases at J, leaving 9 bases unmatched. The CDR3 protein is CASSLNPLQGGYEQYF. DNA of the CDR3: TGTGCCAGCAGCTTAAACCCGCTACAGGGGGGTTACGAGCAGTACTTC. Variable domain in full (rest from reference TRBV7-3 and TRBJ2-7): GAGVSQTPSNKVTEKGKYVELRCDPISGHTALYWYRQSLGQGPEFLIYFQGTGAADDSGLPNDRFFAVRPEGSVSTLKIQRTERGDSAVYLCASSLNPLQGGYEQYFGPGTRLTVT.

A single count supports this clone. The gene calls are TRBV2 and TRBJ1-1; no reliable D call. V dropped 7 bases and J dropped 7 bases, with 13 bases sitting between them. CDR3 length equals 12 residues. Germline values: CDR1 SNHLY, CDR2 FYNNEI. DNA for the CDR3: TGTGCCAGCATAAAGGAGAGTGGTGAAGCTTTCTTT. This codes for CASIKESGEAFF.

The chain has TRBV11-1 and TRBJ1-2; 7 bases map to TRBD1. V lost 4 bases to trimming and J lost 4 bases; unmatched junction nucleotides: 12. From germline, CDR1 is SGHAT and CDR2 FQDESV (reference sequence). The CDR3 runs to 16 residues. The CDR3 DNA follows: TGTGCCAGCAGCTCCCGGGACAGCCCCCTACTCTATGGCTACACCTTC. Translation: CASSSRDSPLLYGYTF.

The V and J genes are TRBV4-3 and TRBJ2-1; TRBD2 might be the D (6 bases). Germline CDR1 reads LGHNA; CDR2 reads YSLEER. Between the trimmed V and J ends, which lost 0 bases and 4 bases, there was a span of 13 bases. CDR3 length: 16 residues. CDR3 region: CASSQEPQRVYNEQFF. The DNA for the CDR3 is TGCGCCAGCAGCCAAGAGCCCCAGCGGGTATACAATGAGCAGTTCTTC.

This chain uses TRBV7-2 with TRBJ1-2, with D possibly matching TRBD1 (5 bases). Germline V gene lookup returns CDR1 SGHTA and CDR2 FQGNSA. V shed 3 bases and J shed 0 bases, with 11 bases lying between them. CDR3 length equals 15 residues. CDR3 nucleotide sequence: TGTGCCAGCAGCTTTGGACACCAAGCTAACTATGGCTACACCTTC. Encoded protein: CASSFGHQANYGYTF.

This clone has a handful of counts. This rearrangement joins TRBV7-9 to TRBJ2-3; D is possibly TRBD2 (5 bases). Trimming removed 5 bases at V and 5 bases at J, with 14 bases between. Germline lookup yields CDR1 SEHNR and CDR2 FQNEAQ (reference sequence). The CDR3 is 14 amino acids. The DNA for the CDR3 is TGTGCCAGCAGCCGGACTGGTTCAGGAGATACGCAGTATTTT. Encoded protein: CASSRTGSGDTQYF.

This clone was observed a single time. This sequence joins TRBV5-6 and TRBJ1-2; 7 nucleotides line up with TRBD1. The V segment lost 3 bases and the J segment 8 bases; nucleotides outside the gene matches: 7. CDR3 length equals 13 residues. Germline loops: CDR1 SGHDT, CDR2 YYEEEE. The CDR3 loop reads CASSSIRDSGYTF. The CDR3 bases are TGTGCCAGCAGCTCTATCCGGGACAGCGGCTACACCTTC.

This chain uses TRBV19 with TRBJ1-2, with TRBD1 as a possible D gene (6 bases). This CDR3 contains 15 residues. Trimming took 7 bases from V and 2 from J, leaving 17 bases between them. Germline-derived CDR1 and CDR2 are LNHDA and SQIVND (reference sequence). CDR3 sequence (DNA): TGTGCCAGTAATGAGATCCTAGGACAGAACTATGGCTACACCTTC. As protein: CASNEILGQNYGYTF.

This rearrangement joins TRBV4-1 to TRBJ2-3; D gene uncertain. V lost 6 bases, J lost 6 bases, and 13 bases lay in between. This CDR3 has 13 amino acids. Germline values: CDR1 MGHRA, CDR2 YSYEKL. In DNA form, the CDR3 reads TGCGCCAGCAGTTCCCGACATCCTGATACGCAGTATTTT. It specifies CASSSRHPDTQYF.

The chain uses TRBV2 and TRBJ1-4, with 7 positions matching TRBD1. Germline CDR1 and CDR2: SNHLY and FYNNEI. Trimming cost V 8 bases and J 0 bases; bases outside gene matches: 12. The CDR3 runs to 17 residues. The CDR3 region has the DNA TGTGCCAGCCTGAAATCGGGACAGCCGGCAACTAATGAAAAACTGTTTTTT. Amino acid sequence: CASLKSGQPATNEKLFF.

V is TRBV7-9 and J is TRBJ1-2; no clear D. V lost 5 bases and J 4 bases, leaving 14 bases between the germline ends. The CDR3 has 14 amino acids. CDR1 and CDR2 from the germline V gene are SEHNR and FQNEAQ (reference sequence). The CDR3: CASSPTGFGYGYTF. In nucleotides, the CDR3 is TGTGCCAGCAGCCCAACGGGGTTTGGCTATGGCTACACCTTC.